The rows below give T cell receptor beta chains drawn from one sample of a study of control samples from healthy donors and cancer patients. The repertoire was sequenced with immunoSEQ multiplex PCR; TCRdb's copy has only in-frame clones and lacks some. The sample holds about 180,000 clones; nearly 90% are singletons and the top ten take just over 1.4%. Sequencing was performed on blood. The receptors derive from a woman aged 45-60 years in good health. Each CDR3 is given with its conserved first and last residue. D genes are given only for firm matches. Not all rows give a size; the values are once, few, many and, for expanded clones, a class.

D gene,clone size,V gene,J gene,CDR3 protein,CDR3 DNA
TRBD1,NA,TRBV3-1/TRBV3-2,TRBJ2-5,CASSGGRDSQETQYF,TGTGCCAGCAGCGGCGGCCGGGACAGCCAAGAGACCCAGTACTTC
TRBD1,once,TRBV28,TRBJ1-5,CASSFWDRGLAGQPQHF,TGTGCCAGCAGTTTCTGGGACAGGGGTCTCGCTGGGCAGCCCCAGCATTTT
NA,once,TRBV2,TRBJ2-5,CASSEPGIRGQETQYF,TGTGCCAGCAGTGAACCGGGGATTAGGGGGCAAGAGACCCAGTACTTC
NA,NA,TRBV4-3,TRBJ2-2,CASSQDLRRNTGELFF,TGCGCCAGCAGCCAAGATCTCCGACGGAACACCGGGGAGCTGTTTTTT
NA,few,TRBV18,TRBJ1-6,CASSPDQNSPLHF,TGTGCCAGCTCACCGGACCAGAATTCACCCCTCCACTTT
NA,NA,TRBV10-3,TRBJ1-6,CASKGGAENSPLHF,TGTGCCAGTAAAGGGGGTGCTGAGAATTCACCCCTCCACTTT
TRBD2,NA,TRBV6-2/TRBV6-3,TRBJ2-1,CASSYWRRGGDEQFF,TGTGCCAGCAGTTATTGGCGCCGCGGGGGGGATGAGCAGTTCTTC
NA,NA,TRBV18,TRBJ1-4,CASSPERAASEGEKLFF,TGTGCCAGCTCACCGGAGCGAGCCGCAAGTGAAGGCGAAAAACTGTTTTTT
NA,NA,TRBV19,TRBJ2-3,CASSISGYSTDTQYF,TGTGCCAGTAGTATTTCGGGGTATAGCACAGATACGCAGTATTTT
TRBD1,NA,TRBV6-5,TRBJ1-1,CASSYSPGQAQRSFF,TGTGCCAGCAGTTACTCCCCGGGACAGGCACAGAGGTCTTTCTTT
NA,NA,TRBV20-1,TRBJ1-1,CSAHPGYEAFF,TGCAGTGCCCACCCGGGCTACGAAGCTTTCTTT
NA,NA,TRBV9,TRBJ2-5,CASSVGPGPQETQYF,TGTGCCAGCAGCGTAGGACCGGGACCCCAAGAGACCCAGTACTTC
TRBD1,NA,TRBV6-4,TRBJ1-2,CASTPGQDNYGYTF,TGTGCCAGCACCCCGGGACAGGATAACTATGGCTACACCTTC
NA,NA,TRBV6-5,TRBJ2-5,CASRRQGRPEETQYF,TGTGCCAGCAGGCGTCAGGGGCGGCCGGAGGAGACCCAGTACTTC
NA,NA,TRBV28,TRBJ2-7,CASSLGEGRRSYEQYF,TGTGCCAGCAGTTTGGGTGAGGGGCGGCGGTCCTACGAGCAGTACTTC
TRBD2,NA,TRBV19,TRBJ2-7,CASSILPGLASSEQYF,TGTGCCAGTAGTATATTACCGGGACTAGCTTCGTCCGAGCAGTACTTC
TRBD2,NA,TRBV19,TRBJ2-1,CASSIASGGYNEQFF,TGTGCCAGTAGTATTGCCAGCGGGGGGTACAATGAGCAGTTCTTC
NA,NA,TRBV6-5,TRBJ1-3,CASRDGNTIYF,TGTGCCAGCAGGGACGGAAACACCATATATTTT
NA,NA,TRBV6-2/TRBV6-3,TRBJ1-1,CASSYPQGEAFF,TGTGCCAGCAGTTACCCCCAGGGAGAAGCTTTCTTT
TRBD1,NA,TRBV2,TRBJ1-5,CASSEFTGTGGNQPQHF,TGTGCCAGCAGTGAATTCACCGGGACAGGGGGGAATCAGCCCCAGCATTTT
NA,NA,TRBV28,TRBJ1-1,CASTSGPSEAFF,TGTGCCAGCACCTCAGGCCCCTCTGAAGCTTTCTTT
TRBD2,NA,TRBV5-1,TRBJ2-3,CASSQQSGGADTQYF,TGCGCCAGCAGCCAGCAGAGCGGGGGGGCTGATACGCAGTATTTT
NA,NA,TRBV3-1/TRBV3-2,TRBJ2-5,CASSHQRQETQYF,TGTGCCAGCAGCCACCAGCGCCAAGAGACCCAGTACTTC
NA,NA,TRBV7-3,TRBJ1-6,CASSSTGRNSPLHF,TGTGCCAGCAGCTCTACAGGGAGGAATTCACCCCTCCACTTT
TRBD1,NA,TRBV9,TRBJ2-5,CASSTSDRGLGETQYF,TGTGCCAGCAGCACCTCGGACAGGGGACTGGGGGAGACCCAGTACTTC
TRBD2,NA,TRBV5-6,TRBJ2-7,CASSAGGGEQYF,TGTGCCAGCAGCGCCGGGGGGGGCGAGCAGTACTTC
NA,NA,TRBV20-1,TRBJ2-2,CSASPPVNKGSGGELFF,TGCAGTGCTAGTCCCCCCGTAAATAAAGGGTCGGGCGGGGAGCTGTTTTTT
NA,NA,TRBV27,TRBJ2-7,CASSKRAGGRYEQYF,TGTGCCAGCAGTAAGCGGGCAGGGGGTAGGTACGAGCAGTACTTC
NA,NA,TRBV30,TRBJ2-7,CASRRSGLAYEQYF,TGTGCCTCCAGGCGGAGTGGTCTCGCCTACGAGCAGTACTTC
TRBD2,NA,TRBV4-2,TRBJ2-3,CASSGRSGRGADTQYF,TGTGCCAGCAGCGGGAGAAGCGGGAGGGGGGCAGATACGCAGTATTTT
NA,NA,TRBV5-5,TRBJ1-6,CASSLRSESLYNSPLHF,TGTGCCAGCAGCTTGCGGTCTGAGTCACTGTATAATTCACCCCTCCACTTT
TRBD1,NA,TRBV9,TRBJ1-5,CASSRTGGGPQHF,TGTGCCAGCAGCCGGACAGGTGGTGGGCCCCAGCATTTT
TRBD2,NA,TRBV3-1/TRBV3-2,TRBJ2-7,CASSPTSVGFYPRTNEQYF,TGTGCCAGCAGCCCAACTAGCGTGGGGTTCTACCCCAGGACTAACGAGCAGTACTTC
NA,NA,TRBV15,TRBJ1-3,CATSTDSGNTIYF,TGTGCCACCAGCACCGACTCGGGAAACACCATATATTTT
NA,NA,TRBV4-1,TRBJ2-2,CASSQGGLTDTGELFF,TGCGCCAGCAGCCAAGGGGGTCTTACAGACACCGGGGAGCTGTTTTTT
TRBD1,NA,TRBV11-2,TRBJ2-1,CASRRPGQGTYNEQFF,TGTGCCAGCAGGAGACCAGGACAGGGCACCTACAATGAGCAGTTCTTC
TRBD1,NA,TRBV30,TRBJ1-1,CAWGRYLGQGRNTEAFF,TGTGCCTGGGGCCGATATCTGGGACAGGGAAGGAACACTGAAGCTTTCTTT